The 7 T cell receptor beta chains reported below all come from one sample, sequenced in a study of T-cell memory formation after mild COVID-19. TCRdb re-analysed the 5' RACE reads in MiXCR, keeping a single row per CDR3 protein. Altogether around 450,000 distinct CDR3 sequences are present, 20% being singletons, with the ten largest covering around 9.2%. Sequenced input: PBMCs or a T cell subset sorted from them (not recorded which). These receptors were collected from an adult woman who had mild COVID-19 (a few samples of this study predate the infection). Cell type and time point are not known.

This clonotype was recorded a few times. This chain joins TRBV7-2 and TRBJ2-5; 8 bases align to TRBD2. Germline assignment: CDR1 SGHTA and CDR2 FQGNSA. This CDR3 region has 15 residues. J was trimmed by 4 bases and V by 5 bases; bases with no gene match: 9. The CDR3 sequence: CASSRAAGDGETQYF. The DNA for the CDR3 is TGTGCCAGCAGCCGGGCAGCGGGAGACGGAGAGACCCAGTACTTC.

This clonotype came up a few times. The V call is TRBV19, the J call TRBJ1-5, with 8 nucleotides matching TRBD1. The CDR3 is made up of 18 amino acids. The V segment lost 4 bases and the J segment 0 bases; nucleotides outside the gene matches: 11. CDR1 is LNHDA, CDR2 SQIVND, per germline (reference sequence). Here the CDR3 DNA reads TGTGCCAGTAGTAAGGGGCCAGGGGGCCCGTATAGCAATCAGCCCCAGCATTTT. This translates into CASSKGPGGPYSNQPQHF.

This clonotype came up a few times. This chain links TRBV6-5 with TRBJ1-2; TRBD1 might be the D (5 bases). CDR3 length: 12 residues. Trimming took off 10 bases at V and 1 base at J, with 10 bases between the two ends. Germline CDR1 and CDR2: MNHEY and SVGAGI. The CDR3 loop reads CATDDSNYGYTF. The DNA for the CDR3 is TGTGCCACCGACGACAGTAACTATGGCTACACCTTC.

The chain employs TRBV7-9 and TRBJ2-7; TRBD2 is a possible D gene (5 bases). The germline V gene encodes CDR1 SEHNR and CDR2 FQNEAQ (reference sequence). CDR3 length equals 14 residues. The germline V and J ends were trimmed by 1 base and 5 bases, with 12 bases remaining between them. The CDR3 spells CASSLGGSGHEQYF. The DNA of the CDR3 is TGTGCCAGCAGCTTAGGTGGGAGCGGCCACGAGCAGTACTTC.

J is TRBJ2-7 and V is TRBV4-1, with D possibly being TRBD1 (5 bases). The CDR3 is made up of 15 amino acids. V lost 3 bases to trimming and J lost 1 base, with 13 bases between them. Germline CDR1 MGHRA, CDR2 YSYEKL. CDR3 sequence: CASSQAVQGSYEQYF. The CDR3 nucleotides are TGCGCCAGCAGCCAGGCGGTCCAGGGTTCCTACGAGCAGTACTTC.

The genes are TRBV7-2 and TRBJ1-6, with no clear D. Between the trimmed V and J ends, which lost 6 bases and 4 bases, there was a span of 4 bases. The V gene's germline CDR1 is SGHTA and CDR2 FQGNSA. This CDR3 is built from 12 residues. The CDR3 nucleotides read TGTGCCAGCAGGTCGTATAATTCACCCCTCCACTTT. Protein: CASRSYNSPLHF.

J is TRBJ1-1 and V is TRBV28, with D perhaps TRBD1 (5 bases). The ends were cut back, 5 bases at V and 4 bases at J, with 17 bases in the middle. CDR1 is MDHEN, CDR2 SYDVKM, per germline. This CDR3 spans 15 amino acids. The CDR3 DNA is TGTGCCAGCAGTCTCTGGGGGTATGGGGCCACTGAAGCTTTCTTT. It is translated as CASSLWGYGATEAFF.